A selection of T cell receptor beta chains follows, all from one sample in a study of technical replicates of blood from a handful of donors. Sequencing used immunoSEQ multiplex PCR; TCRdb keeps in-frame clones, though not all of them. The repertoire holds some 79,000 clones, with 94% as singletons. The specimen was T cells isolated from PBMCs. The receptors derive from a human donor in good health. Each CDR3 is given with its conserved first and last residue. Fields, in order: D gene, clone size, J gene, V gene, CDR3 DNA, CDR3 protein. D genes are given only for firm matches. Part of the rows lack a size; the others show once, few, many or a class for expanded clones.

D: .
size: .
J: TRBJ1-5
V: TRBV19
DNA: TGTGCCTCTACGGAACAGGGAGGCAATCAGCCCCAGCATTTT
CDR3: CASTEQGGNQPQHF

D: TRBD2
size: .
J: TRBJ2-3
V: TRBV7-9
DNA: TGTGCCAGCAGCTTATGGGTGACTAGCGCTGGAGATACGCAGTATTTT
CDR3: CASSLWVTSAGDTQYF

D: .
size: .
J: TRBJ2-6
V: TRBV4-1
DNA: TGCGCCAGCAGCCAAGTTAGTGAGAGGAGCTCTGGGGCCAACGTCCTGACTTTC
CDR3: CASSQVSERSSGANVLTF

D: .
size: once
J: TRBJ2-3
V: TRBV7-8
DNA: TGTGCCAGCAGCTTAACGGTGGGAGTTCGATTAGGACAGTATTTT
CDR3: CASSLTVGVRLGQYF

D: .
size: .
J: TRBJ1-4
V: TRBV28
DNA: TGTGCCAGCAGTCGACAGAATGAAAAACTGTTTTTT
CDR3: CASSRQNEKLFF

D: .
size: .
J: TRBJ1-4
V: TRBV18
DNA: TGTGCCAGCTCACCACAGGGGGCAACTAATGAAAAACTGTTTTTT
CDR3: CASSPQGATNEKLFF

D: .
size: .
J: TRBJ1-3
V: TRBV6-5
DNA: TGTGCCAGCAGTTACAGGAGCTCTGGAAACACCATATATTTT
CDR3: CASSYRSSGNTIYF

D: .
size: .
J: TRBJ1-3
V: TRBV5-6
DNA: TGTGCCAGCAGCTTGTTTTATAACACCATATATTTT
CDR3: CASSLFYNTIYF

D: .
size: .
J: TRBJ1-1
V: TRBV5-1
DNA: TGCGCCAGCAGCTCCCTCGGGGGGGCAAACACTGAAGCTTTCTTT
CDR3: CASSSLGGANTEAFF

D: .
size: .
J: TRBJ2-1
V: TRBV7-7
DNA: TGTGCTAGCAGCTTGGGACAAGCCAATGAGCAGTTCTTC
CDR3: CASSLGQANEQFF

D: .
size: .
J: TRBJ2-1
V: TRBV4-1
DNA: TGCGCCAGCAGCCGCAGCGGCGATGAGCAGTTCTTC
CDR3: CASSRSGDEQFF

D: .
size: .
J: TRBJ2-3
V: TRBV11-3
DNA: TGTGCCAGCAGTTTAAGGCGAGGGGATACGCAGTATTTT
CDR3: CASSLRRGDTQYF

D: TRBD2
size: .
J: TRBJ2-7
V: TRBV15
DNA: TGTGCCACCAGCAGTGATGGACTAGCGGGAGTCGAGCAGTACTTC
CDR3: CATSSDGLAGVEQYF

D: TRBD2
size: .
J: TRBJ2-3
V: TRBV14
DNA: TGTGCCAGCAGCCAAGATGCACTAGCGGGGGGAGCGGACACAGATACGCAGTATTTT
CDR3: CASSQDALAGGADTDTQYF

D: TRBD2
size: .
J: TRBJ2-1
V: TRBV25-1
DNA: TGTGCCAGCTCCAGACTAGCGGGAAACAATGAGCAGTTCTTC
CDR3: CASSRLAGNNEQFF

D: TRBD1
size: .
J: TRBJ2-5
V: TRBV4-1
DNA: TGCGCCAGCAGCCTGACAGGGCCCGAGACCCAGTACTTC
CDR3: CASSLTGPETQYF

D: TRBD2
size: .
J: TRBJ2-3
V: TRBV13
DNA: TGTGCCAGCAGCTTCAAGTTCGGCACTAGCGGGGGCGGGGATACGCAGTATTTT
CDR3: CASSFKFGTSGGGDTQYF

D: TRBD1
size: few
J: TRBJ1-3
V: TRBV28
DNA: TGTGCCAGCAGTCCCTGGACAGGGGGATCTGGAAACACCATATATTTT
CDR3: CASSPWTGGSGNTIYF

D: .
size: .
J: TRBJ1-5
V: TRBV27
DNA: TGTGCCAGCAGTTCCTTCCCGGGCAGTCGGGGTCAGCCCCAGCATTTT
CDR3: CASSSFPGSRGQPQHF

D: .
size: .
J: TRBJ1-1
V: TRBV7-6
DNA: TGTGCCAGCAGCTTAAGACAGACGGCTATGAACACTGAAGCTTTCTTT
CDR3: CASSLRQTAMNTEAFF

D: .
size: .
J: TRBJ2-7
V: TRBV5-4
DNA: TGTGCCAGCAGCTTGGGAGTTAGCTCCTACGAGCAGTACTTC
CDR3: CASSLGVSSYEQYF

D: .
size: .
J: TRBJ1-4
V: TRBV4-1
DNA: TGCGCCAGCAGCCAAGCTCTTAGTGAAAAACTGTTTTTT
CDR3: CASSQALSEKLFF

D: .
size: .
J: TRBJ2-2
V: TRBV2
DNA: TGTGCCAGCAGTGACACAACGAACACCGGGGAGCTGTTTTTT
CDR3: CASSDTTNTGELFF

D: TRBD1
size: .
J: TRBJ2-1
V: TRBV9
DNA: TGTGCCAGCAGCGGAGTTAACAGGGGCGATGAGCAGTTCTTC
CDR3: CASSGVNRGDEQFF

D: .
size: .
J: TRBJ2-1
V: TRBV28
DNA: TGTGCCAGCAGTTTAGAGTCGGATGAGCAGTTCTTC
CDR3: CASSLESDEQFF

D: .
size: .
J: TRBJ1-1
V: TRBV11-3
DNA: TGTGCCAGCAGCTTAAGTGGGCAGGGCGATTCAGCTTTCTTT
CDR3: CASSLSGQGDSAFF

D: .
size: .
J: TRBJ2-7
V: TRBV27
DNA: TGTGCCAGCAGTTTAGCGGGGGCCCAGACGGGGGAGCAGTACTTC
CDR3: CASSLAGAQTGEQYF

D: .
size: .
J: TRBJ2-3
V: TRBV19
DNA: TGTGCCAGTAGTATGTCAGCGGGCCCGGATACGCAGTATTTT
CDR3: CASSMSAGPDTQYF

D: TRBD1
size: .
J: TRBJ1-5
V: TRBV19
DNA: TGTGCCAGTAGGACGGGACAGTATAGCAATCAGCCCCAGCATTTT
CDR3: CASRTGQYSNQPQHF

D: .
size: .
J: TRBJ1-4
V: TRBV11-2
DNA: TGTGCCAGCAGCCGGCTCGGGGGTAATGAAAAACTGTTTTTT
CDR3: CASSRLGGNEKLFF

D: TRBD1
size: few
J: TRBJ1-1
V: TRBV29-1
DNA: TGCAGCGTTATGGGACAGGGCACTGAAGCTTTCTTT
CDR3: CSVMGQGTEAFF

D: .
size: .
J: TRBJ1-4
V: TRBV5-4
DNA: TGTGCCAGCAGCTTAGAGGCTAATGAAAAACTGTTTTTT
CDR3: CASSLEANEKLFF

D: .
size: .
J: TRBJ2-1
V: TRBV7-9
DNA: TGTGCCAGCAGCTCCGGGGGACCCCTCGCGCGTGAGTTCTTC
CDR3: CASSSGGPLAREFF

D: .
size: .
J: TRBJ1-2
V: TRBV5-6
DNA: TGTGCCAGCAGCTTGGGACTTTATGGCGGCACCTTC
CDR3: CASSLGLYGGTF

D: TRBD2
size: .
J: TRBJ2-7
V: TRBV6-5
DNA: TGTGCCAGCAGTTCCCCCACTAGCGGGGGCTACTACGAGCAGTACTTC
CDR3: CASSSPTSGGYYEQYF

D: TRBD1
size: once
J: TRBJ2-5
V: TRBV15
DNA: TGTGCCACCAGCAGCCTGACAGGGGAGACCCAGTACTTC
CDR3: CATSSLTGETQYF

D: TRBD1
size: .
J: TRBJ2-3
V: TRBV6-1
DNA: TGTGCCAGCAGTGAAGCGCTTCTTAGGGGGCGAATCACAGATACGCAGTATTTT
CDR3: CASSEALLRGRITDTQYF

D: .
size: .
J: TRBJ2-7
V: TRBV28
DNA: TGTGCCAGCACCCCCATGCTGCGAGGGAACTACGAGCAGTACTTC
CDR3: CASTPMLRGNYEQYF

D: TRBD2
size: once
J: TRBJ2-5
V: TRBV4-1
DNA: TGCGCCAGCAGCTCCCTAGCGGGGGGGCTGGAGACCCAGTACTTC
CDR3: CASSSLAGGLETQYF

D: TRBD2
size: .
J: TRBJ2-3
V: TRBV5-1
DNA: TGCGCCAGCAGCTTGGTCGCAGCGGGGGGGCCTGCAGATACGCAGTATTTT
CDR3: CASSLVAAGGPADTQYF

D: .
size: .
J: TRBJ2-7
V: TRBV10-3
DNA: TGTGCCATCAGTGAGAGGAGCTCCTACGAGCAGTACTTC
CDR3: CAISERSSYEQYF

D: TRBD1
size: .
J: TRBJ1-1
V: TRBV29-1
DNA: TGCAGCGTTGTGCTTTACGGGACAGTGAACACTGAAGCTTTCTTT
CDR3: CSVVLYGTVNTEAFF

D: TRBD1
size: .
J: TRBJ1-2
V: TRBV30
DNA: TGTGCCTGGAGTTTTACCGGGACAGACCAATACACCTTC
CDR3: CAWSFTGTDQYTF

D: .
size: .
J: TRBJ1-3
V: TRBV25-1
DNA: TGTGCCAGCAGTGAATATGTTGGAGGGAGGGGATCTGGAAACACCATATATTTT
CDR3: CASSEYVGGRGSGNTIYF

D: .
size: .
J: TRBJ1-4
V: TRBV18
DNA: TGTGCCAGCTCGACGTCCAGAGGGCCTCGGGAAGAAAAACTGTTTTTT
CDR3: CASSTSRGPREEKLFF

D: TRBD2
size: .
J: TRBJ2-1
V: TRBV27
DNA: TGTGCCAGCAGTCCTTACGGGACTAGCGGCTACAATGAGCAGTTCTTC
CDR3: CASSPYGTSGYNEQFF

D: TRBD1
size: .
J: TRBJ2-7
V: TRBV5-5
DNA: TGTGCCAGCAGCTCCGTACCGGGACAGGGATCCTACGAGCAGTACTTC
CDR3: CASSSVPGQGSYEQYF

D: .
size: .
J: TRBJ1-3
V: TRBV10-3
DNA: TGTGCCACCCGGGTTGATGCAGGGTTTGGAAACACCATATATTTT
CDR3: CATRVDAGFGNTIYF

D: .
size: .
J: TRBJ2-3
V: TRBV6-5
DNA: TGTGCCAGCAGTGGGGGGGGGCCAGATACGCAGTATTTT
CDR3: CASSGGGPDTQYF

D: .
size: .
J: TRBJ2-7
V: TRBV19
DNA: TGTGCCAGTAGTATCAATCAAGCTACCTACGAGCAGTACTTC
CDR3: CASSINQATYEQYF